These 20 T cell receptor beta chains were all obtained from the same sample, sequenced in a study of cytomegalovirus exposure and HLA in healthy donors. Libraries were prepared by immunoSEQ multiplex PCR; TCRdb keeps only in-frame clonotypes and omits some of them. The table lists some 83,000 clones, approximately 93% of them singletons. Sequences were obtained from PBMCs. These receptors were taken from a woman between 18 and 30 years old in good health and CMV-seropositive.

The chain joins TRBV5-6 to TRBJ2-7, with 14 bases matching TRBD2. Germline CDR1 is SGHDT and CDR2 is YYEEEE. The CDR3 has 15 amino acids. Losses at the gene ends were 4 bases for V and 2 bases for J; bases not matched to a gene: 2. CDR3 residues: CASSRLAGGTYEQYF. CDR3 in DNA: TGTGCCAGCAGCCGACTAGCGGGAGGGACCTACGAGCAGTACTTC.

The chain is built from TRBV6-5 and TRBJ2-7, with 9 bases identical to TRBD1. Germline V gene sequence: CDR1 MNHEY, CDR2 SVGAGI. Trimming removed 4 bases from V and 5 bases from J; junction bases left unmatched: 9. The CDR3 is 15 residues long. In DNA form, the CDR3 reads TGTGCCAGCAGTTCCTGGACAGGGGCCGCTGACGAGCAGTACTTC. Its translation is CASSSWTGAADEQYF.

J is TRBJ2-1 and V is TRBV6-1; 8 nucleotides match TRBD2. The CDR3 has 12 amino acids. V dropped 8 bases and J dropped 8; count of bases not matched to a gene: 5. Germline V gene sequence: CDR1 MNHNS, CDR2 SASEGT. CDR3 residues: CASREGSDEQFF. CDR3 DNA sequence: TGTGCCAGCCGGGAGGGGTCCGATGAGCAGTTCTTC.

The chain links TRBV7-2 to TRBJ2-7; 7 bases line up with TRBD2. This CDR3 region has 16 residues. V was clipped by 1 base and J by 0 bases; unmatched bases: 6. CDR1 is SGHTA and CDR2 is FQGNSA in the germline V gene. CDR3 nucleotides: TGTGCCAGCAGCTTAGAGGGTGCTAGCGGCTCCTACGAGCAGTACTTC. Amino acids: CASSLEGASGSYEQYF.

The CDR3 is CASSKQGFGNQPQHF. CDR3 nucleotide sequence: TGTGCCAGCAGTAAACAGGGGTTTGGCAATCAGCCCCAGCATTTT. The V and J genes are TRBV2 and TRBJ1-5, with 7 bases aligning to TRBD1. The V gene end was trimmed by 5 bases and the J gene end by 2 bases; junction bases not matched to a gene: 6. Per germline, CDR1 SNHLY and CDR2 FYNNEI. This CDR3 region has 15 residues.

V and J are TRBV19 and TRBJ2-3; D perhaps matches TRBD2 (6 bases). The CDR3 spans 17 residues. V gave up 1 base and J gave up 1 base, with 15 bases separating them. CDR1 is LNHDA, CDR2 SQIVND, per germline (reference sequence). The CDR3 reads CASSIGPLAAGTDTQYF. As DNA, the CDR3 is TGTGCCAGTAGTATAGGTCCACTAGCCGCGGGCACAGATACGCAGTATTTT.

The J gene is TRBJ2-1, the V gene TRBV11-3; 9 bases map to TRBD1. The CDR3 consists of 15 residues. With V trimmed by 3 bases and J by 8 bases, 8 bases remained unmatched. Looked up from germline, CDR1 is SGHNT and CDR2 is YENEEA. This CDR3 is CASSFSGTGRDEQFF. In DNA form, the CDR3 reads TGTGCCAGCAGCTTCTCCGGGACAGGGCGCGATGAGCAGTTCTTC. Full variable domain (rest looked up from reference TRBV11-3 and TRBJ2-1): EAGVVQSPRYKIIEKKQPVAFWCNPISGHNTLYWYLQNLGQGPELLIRYENEEAVDDSQLPKDRFSAERLKGVDSTLKIQPAELGDSAVYLCASSFSGTGRDEQFFGPGTRLTVL.

A remark on this clone: A junction boundary mismatches the germline segment, possibly from a read error. V is TRBV6-5 and J is TRBJ1-1, with a tentative D call TRBD1 (6 bases). Germline V gene lookup returns CDR1 MNHEY and CDR2 SVGAGI. This CDR3 region has 14 residues. The DNA for the CDR3 is TGTGCCAGCAGCCGACAGGCCCTCAACACTAAAGCTTTCTTT. It translates to CASSRQALNTKAFF.

The V gene is TRBV28, the J gene TRBJ2-7; 7 positions agree with TRBD2. Germline V gene data show CDR1 as MDHEN and CDR2 as SYDVKM. CDR3 length: 15 amino acids. With 7 bases clipped from V and 5 bases from J, the junction kept 14 bases outside the gene matches. The CDR3 DNA follows: TGTGCCAGCATCGAAAGCGGGGAGGGGAAGAACGAGCAGTACTTC. It specifies CASIESGEGKNEQYF.

This rearrangement joins TRBV2 to TRBJ1-1, with no clear D. The germline V gene encodes CDR1 SNHLY and CDR2 FYNNEI. The V end lost 1 base, the J end lost 0 bases, and 9 bases lay between the germline ends. The CDR3 totals 15 residues. The DNA for the CDR3 is TGTGCCAGCAGTGAAGGCAGAATCATGAACACTGAAGCTTTCTTT. As protein: CASSEGRIMNTEAFF. Combining the CDR3 with reference TRBV2 and TRBJ1-1 gives the whole variable domain EPEVTQTPSHQVTQMGQEVILRCVPISNHLYFYWYRQILGQKVEFLVSFYNNEISEKSEIFDDQFSVERPDGSNFTLKIRSTKLEDSAMYFCASSEGRIMNTEAFFGQGTRLTVV.

V is TRBV5-4 and J is TRBJ2-1, with 13 bases matching TRBD2. Trimming removed 4 bases from V and 8 bases from J; junction bases left unmatched: 15. Germline assignment: CDR1 SGHNT and CDR2 YYREEE (reference sequence). The CDR3 totals 18 residues. CDR3 protein: CASSPGTSGTLRVHEQFF. Written as DNA, the CDR3 is TGTGCCAGCAGCCCGGGGACTAGCGGGACCCTCAGAGTCCATGAGCAGTTCTTC.

The rearrangement links TRBV5-1 to TRBJ2-7, with 8 bases aligning to TRBD2. This CDR3 is 16 amino acids long. J gave up 1 base and V 0 bases, and 6 bases lay outside the gene matches. Germline V gene lookup returns CDR1 SGHRS and CDR2 YFSETQ. Here the CDR3 DNA reads TGCGCCAGCAGCTTGGTCGAGCGGGGGACGTCCTACGAGCAGTACTTC. The encoded protein is CASSLVERGTSYEQYF. The whole variable domain, remainder taken from reference TRBV5-1 and TRBJ2-7, is KAGVTQTPRYLIKTRGQQVTLSCSPISGHRSVSWYQQTPGQGLQFLFEYFSETQRNKGNFPGRFSGRQFSNSRSEMNVSTLELGDSALYLCASSLVERGTSYEQYFGPGTRLTVT.

The chain recombines TRBV9 with TRBJ2-5, with D hard to call. Trimming took off 4 bases at V and 1 base at J, with 17 bases between the two ends. Germline loops: CDR1 SGDLS, CDR2 YYNGEE. The CDR3 sequence is 16 residues long. CDR3 loop: CASSSRGGAPQETQYF. Here the CDR3 DNA reads TGTGCCAGCAGCTCCCGAGGTGGCGCTCCCCAAGAGACCCAGTACTTC.

Comment on this clone: Mismatch with germline at one junction end may stem from a read error. CDR3 residues: CASSLGSDRVRGAF. The CDR3 region has the DNA TGTGCCAGCAGCTTAGGGTCGGACAGGGTAAGAGGGGCCTTC. This chain joins TRBV11-2 and TRBJ1-2; TRBD1 matches 8 bases. Per the germline V gene, CDR1 is SGHAT and CDR2 is FQNNGV. This CDR3 contains 14 residues.

This clone was counted a single time. This chain connects TRBV5-1 to TRBJ2-2; 8 bases are shared with TRBD1. The CDR3 is made up of 15 amino acids. Germline-derived CDR1 and CDR2 are SGHRS and YFSETQ. The junction had 4 bases not matched to a gene; V was cut back by 5 bases and J by 1 base. The CDR3, as DNA: TGCGCCAGCAGTTACGGACAGGGGAACACCGGGGAGCTGTTTTTT. This translates into CASSYGQGNTGELFF.

The CDR3 DNA follows: TGCGCCAGCAGCCGGGGACAGGGGGATCAGCCCCAGCATTTT. As protein: CASSRGQGDQPQHF. The chain is built from TRBV4-1 and TRBJ1-5; 11 bases are shared with TRBD1. The V segment lost 4 bases and the J segment 5 bases; nucleotides outside the gene matches: 1. This CDR3 region has 14 residues. Germline V gives CDR1 MGHRA, CDR2 YSYEKL.

The rearrangement joins TRBV2 to TRBJ2-7, with D possibly TRBD2 on 6 matching bases. CDR3 size: 15 residues. Germline CDR1 SNHLY, CDR2 FYNNEI. Deletions cut 1 base from V and 1 base from J, with 11 bases between. The CDR3 protein is CASSEVKGGSYEQYF. The CDR3 region has the DNA TGTGCCAGCAGTGAAGTTAAGGGAGGATCCTACGAGCAGTACTTC.

V is TRBV4-1 and J is TRBJ2-5, with D tentatively TRBD1 (5 bases). The germline V gene has CDR1 MGHRA and CDR2 YSYEKL. Trimming took off 5 bases at V and 1 base at J, with 11 bases between the two ends. CDR3 size: 14 residues. The CDR3 DNA follows: TGCGCCAGCAGCTCTGACAGCTTCCAAGAGACCCAGTACTTC. Translation gives CASSSDSFQETQYF.

The chain recombines TRBV28 with TRBJ2-7; D is perhaps TRBD2 (6 bases). V was trimmed by 9 bases and J by 3 bases, leaving 15 bases between them. The CDR3 is made up of 13 amino acids. From germline, CDR1 is MDHEN and CDR2 SYDVKM. DNA for the CDR3: TGTGCCAGTATGCGGGACTTGGGCTACGAGCAGTACTTC. Encoded protein: CASMRDLGYEQYF.

J is TRBJ1-1 and V is TRBV2; D ambiguous. Trimming removed 6 bases from V and 11 bases from J, with 19 bases in between. Germline assignment: CDR1 SNHLY and CDR2 FYNNEI. The CDR3 contains 13 residues. Here the CDR3 reads CASRNPLEREAFF. The CDR3, as DNA: TGTGCCAGCAGAAACCCCTTAGAGAGGGAGGCTTTCTTT.